The 19 T cell receptor beta chains below were found in one sample sequenced in a study of shared clonotypes between healthy human individuals. Using immunoSEQ multiplex PCR, the repertoire was profiled, and TCRdb retains in-frame clones only, with some absent. This table holds over 2 million clones, over 85% found once. The sequenced material came from naive CD4+ T cells sorted from blood. Stated subset: CD45RA+ positively selected. These receptors originate from a man aged 18-30 years in good health.

The genes are TRBV7-6 and TRBJ2-7; D remains ambiguous. Germline V gene data show CDR1 as SGHVS and CDR2 as FNYEAQ. V was clipped by 1 base and J by 3 bases, with 7 bases between them. This CDR3 is built from 13 residues. DNA for the CDR3: TGTGCCAGCAGCTTAGACTGGGGCTACGAGCAGTACTTC. Its protein product is CASSLDWGYEQYF.

The genes are TRBV2 and TRBJ1-2, with 7 bases that match TRBD1. The V segment lost 5 bases and the J segment 8 bases; nucleotides outside the gene matches: 5. Germline values: CDR1 SNHLY, CDR2 FYNNEI. There are 12 residues in the CDR3. The CDR3 region is CASSRQGEGYTF. As DNA, the CDR3 is TGTGCCAGCAGTCGACAGGGCGAAGGCTACACCTTC.

This chain connects TRBV6-5 to TRBJ1-3; D unresolved. The CDR3 length is 14 residues. V lost 6 bases and J lost 2, with 11 bases in between. In germline, CDR1 is MNHEY, CDR2 SVGAGI. CDR3 in amino acids: CASRSRSTGNTIYF. The CDR3 nucleotides read TGTGCCAGCAGGAGTCGGTCAACTGGAAACACCATATATTTT.

Details on this clone: A read error may produce the germline difference seen at one junction end. The chain uses TRBV6-1 and TRBJ1-4; D not certain. The CDR3 spans 11 residues. Germline lookup yields CDR1 MNHNS and CDR2 SASEGT. The CDR3 DNA reads TGTGCCAGCAGTGAAGCACTCCTTTTCAAGTTT. Its protein is CASSEALLFKF.

This chain joins TRBV10-3 and TRBJ1-2, with D uncertain. V was cut by 0 bases and J by 4 bases, with 12 bases left in between. CDR3 length equals 15 residues. The V gene's germline CDR1 is ENHRY and CDR2 SYGVKD. The CDR3 region is CAISESGRSLYGYTF. CDR3 nucleotides: TGTGCCATCAGTGAGTCAGGGCGCAGCCTCTATGGCTACACCTTC.

The CDR3 loop is CASSLGAHNEQFF. CDR3 DNA: TGTGCCAGCAGTTTAGGGGCGCACAATGAGCAGTTCTTC. The chain uses TRBV28 and TRBJ2-1; perhaps TRBD1 as D (5 bases). V dropped 2 bases and J dropped 5 bases, with 7 bases sitting between them. Germline-derived CDR1 and CDR2 are MDHEN and SYDVKM. The CDR3 length is 13 residues. The complete variable domain, with remaining parts taken from reference TRBV28 and TRBJ2-1, reads DVKVTQSSRYLVKRTGEKVFLECVQDMDHENMFWYRQDPGLGLRLIYFSYDVKMKEKGDIPEGYSVSREKKERFSLILESASTNQTSMYLCASSLGAHNEQFFGPGTRLTVL.

Concerning this clone itself: This same CDR3 is encoded by further DNA sequences in the sample. V and J are TRBV18 and TRBJ1-4; D remains unclear. The V gene lost 3 bases and the J gene lost 4 bases, with 3 bases spanning the gap. The CDR3 runs to 12 residues. Germline V gives CDR1 KGHSH, CDR2 LQKENI. The CDR3 here is CASSPNNEKLFF. The CDR3 nucleotides read TGTGCCAGCTCACCCAATAATGAAAAACTGTTTTTT.

The chain recombines TRBV7-9 with TRBJ1-1; unclear D gene. V lost 5 bases to trimming and J lost 1 base, with 8 bases between them. Germline CDR1 reads SEHNR; CDR2 reads FQNEAQ (reference sequence). The CDR3 covers 13 residues. The CDR3 nucleotides read TGTGCCAGCAGCCCACCCCCGAACACTGAAGCTTTCTTT. This codes for CASSPPPNTEAFF.

A single count supports this clone. The chain is built from TRBV30 and TRBJ1-1, with D unclear. V was trimmed by 5 bases and J by 3 bases, leaving 7 bases between them. The CDR3 loop spans 11 amino acids. CDR1 is GTSNPN, CDR2 SVGIG, per germline (reference sequence). In nucleotides, the CDR3 is TGTGCCTGGGCCCCCGACACTGAAGCTTTCTTT. Translating gives CAWAPDTEAFF. Supplemented by reference TRBV30 and TRBJ1-1, the full variable domain reads SQTIHQWPATLVQPVGSPLSLECTVEGTSNPNLYWYRQAAGRGLQLLFYSVGIGQISSEVPQNLSASRPQDRQFILSSKKLLLSDSGFYLCAWAPDTEAFFGQGTRLTVV.

In its sample, this clone was seen once. The chain couples TRBV10-3 to TRBJ2-5, with 11 bases identical to TRBD2. The CDR3 is 20 amino acids. Germline V gene sequence: CDR1 ENHRY, CDR2 SYGVKD. V was clipped by 2 bases and J by 4 bases; unmatched bases: 18. CDR3 in amino acids: CAISEISSGRRWKEGETQYF. DNA for the CDR3: TGTGCCATCAGTGAGATCTCTAGCGGGAGGAGGTGGAAGGAGGGAGAGACCCAGTACTTC.

CDR3 DNA: TGTGCCAGCACCCCCTCGGCGTCTCTCTATGGCTACACCTTC. This encodes CASTPSASLYGYTF. This sequence joins TRBV28 and TRBJ1-2; D unclear. There are 14 residues in the CDR3. V dropped 7 bases and J dropped 4 bases, with 16 bases sitting between them. Germline V gives CDR1 MDHEN, CDR2 SYDVKM.

This clone was counted a few times. The J gene is TRBJ1-3, the V gene TRBV25-1; D is perhaps TRBD1 (5 bases). V shed 0 bases and J shed 0 bases, with 9 bases lying between them. The CDR3 contains 16 residues. Looked up from germline, CDR1 is MGHDK and CDR2 is SYGVNS. The CDR3 DNA reads TGTGCCAGCAGTGAATATATGAGGGGCTCTGGAAACACCATATATTTT. Its translation is CASSEYMRGSGNTIYF.

The rearrangement uses TRBV7-2 and TRBJ2-7; TRBD2 aligns across 7 bases. The CDR3 contains 15 residues. The germline gives CDR1 SGHTA, CDR2 FQGNSA. Losses at the gene ends were 4 bases for V and 4 bases for J; bases not matched to a gene: 10. The CDR3 coding sequence is TGTGCCAGCAGCTCCAGTACGGGACTACCGTACGAGCAGTACTTC. This translates into CASSSSTGLPYEQYF.

DNA for the CDR3: TGCAGCGTGCGAGGGACAGGGAACCCCTACGAGCAGTACTTC. It specifies CSVRGTGNPYEQYF. V gene TRBV29-1 combines with J gene TRBJ2-7, with 9 bases lining up with TRBD1. The junction had 8 bases not matched to a gene; V was cut back by 6 bases and J by 2 bases. CDR1 is SQVTM and CDR2 is ANQGSEA in the germline V gene. This CDR3 is 14 amino acids long.

The V gene is TRBV6-5, the J gene TRBJ1-1; a weak D match, TRBD1 (5 bases). V lost 0 bases to trimming and J lost 3 bases, with 11 bases between them. Germline loops: CDR1 MNHEY, CDR2 SVGAGI. The CDR3 runs to 15 residues. The CDR3 bases are TGTGCCAGCAGTTACTCATGGGGGTTTGACACTGAAGCTTTCTTT. The encoded protein is CASSYSWGFDTEAFF.

The chain couples TRBV2 to TRBJ2-7; TRBD2 matches at 8 bases. With 5 bases clipped from V and 4 bases from J, the junction kept 1 base outside the gene matches. The germline gives CDR1 SNHLY, CDR2 FYNNEI. There are 12 residues in the CDR3. CDR3: CASSPSGYEQYF. In nucleotides, the CDR3 is TGTGCCAGCAGTCCTAGCGGGTACGAGCAGTACTTC.

The chain links TRBV30 to TRBJ1-2; D is uncertain. Germline assignment: CDR1 GTSNPN and CDR2 SVGIG (reference sequence). V was trimmed by 0 bases and J by 8 bases, leaving 13 bases between them. The CDR3 loop spans 13 amino acids. This CDR3 reads CAWSVLGSIGYTF. In DNA form, the CDR3 reads TGTGCCTGGAGTGTACTCGGCAGCATCGGCTACACCTTC. Drawing the rest from reference TRBV30 and TRBJ1-2, the complete variable domain is SQTIHQWPATLVQPVGSPLSLECTVEGTSNPNLYWYRQAAGRGLQLLFYSVGIGQISSEVPQNLSASRPQDRQFILSSKKLLLSDSGFYLCAWSVLGSIGYTFGSGTRLTVV.

The chain carries TRBV5-1 and TRBJ2-2, with 7 bases identical to TRBD1. Germline V gene sequence: CDR1 SGHRS, CDR2 YFSETQ. V trimming: 5 bases; J trimming: 0 bases; junction bases outside the gene matches: 7. The CDR3 covers 16 residues. The CDR3 is CASRSTGFSNTGELFF. The CDR3, as DNA: TGCGCCAGCAGATCGACAGGGTTCTCGAACACCGGGGAGCTGTTTTTT.

This clone was seen more than once but under ten times. The chain is built from TRBV2 and TRBJ1-2; no firm D call. The CDR3 loop spans 14 amino acids. Trimming took 1 base from V and 5 from J, leaving 11 bases between them. The germline V gene encodes CDR1 SNHLY and CDR2 FYNNEI. This CDR3 is CASSEDTSMYGYTF. The CDR3 bases are TGTGCCAGCAGTGAAGATACCTCGATGTATGGCTACACCTTC.